The next 17 T cell receptor beta chains were all read from a single sample in a study of cytomegalovirus exposure and HLA in healthy donors. Measured with immunoSEQ multiplex PCR; TCRdb has only the in-frame clones, and not every one. Among about 200,000 clones listed, about 79% were seen once. Input material: PBMCs. The receptors derive from a young woman in good health and CMV-seropositive.

With respect to this clone: The missing conserved phenylalanine or tryptophan at the end of this CDR3 makes a read error likely. The DNA is left out, because the CDR3 cannot be placed on it with certainty; the CDR3 is given as TCRdb lists it. The chain links TRBV4-1 to TRBJ2-7; whether TRBD1, the table's D call, matches the DNA was not checked. The CDR3 comprises 9 residues, both ends counted. Germline V CDR1 and CDR2: MGHRA, YSYEKL. Here the CDR3 reads CASSHPTGS.

This chain links TRBV27 with TRBJ1-4; 10 bases are shared with TRBD1. CDR1 is MNHEY and CDR2 is SMNVEV in the germline V gene (reference sequence). The CDR3 consists of 13 residues. The V segment lost 8 bases and the J segment 8 bases; nucleotides outside the gene matches: 5. The CDR3 nucleotides are TGTGCCAGCCGTACGACAGGGGGCGAAAAACTGTTTTTT. Amino acids: CASRTTGGEKLFF.

V is TRBV30 and J is TRBJ1-2; D is unclear. The CDR3 spans 15 residues. Trimming shortened V by 5 bases and J by 0 bases, and 16 bases separated the two germline ends. CDR1 and CDR2 from the germline V gene are GTSNPN and SVGIG (reference sequence). In DNA, the CDR3 is TGTGCCTGGGCGGCCAATAGAAGAGCTAACTATGGCTACACCTTC. Amino acids: CAWAANRRANYGYTF.

The genes are TRBV2 and TRBJ2-7; possible D gene TRBD1, 5 bases. Trimming removed 4 bases at V and 3 bases at J, with 10 bases between. CDR3 length equals 13 residues. Germline V lookup: CDR1 SNHLY, CDR2 FYNNEI. CDR3 protein: CASSVRTLYEQYF. The CDR3 coding sequence is TGTGCCAGCAGTGTCCGGACACTCTACGAGCAGTACTTC.

V gene TRBV7-2 combines with J gene TRBJ2-7; 7 bases map to TRBD1. The CDR3 runs 12 residues. V gave up 11 bases and J gave up 3 bases; unmatched junction bases: 7. The V gene's germline CDR1 is SGHTA and CDR2 FQGNSA. The CDR3 here is CASGTDNYEQYF. The DNA of the CDR3 is TGTGCCTCCGGGACAGACAACTACGAGCAGTACTTC.

The chain links TRBV4-2 to TRBJ1-1; 7 bases line up with TRBD1. J lost 0 bases, V lost 2 bases, and 12 bases had no gene match. Germline V CDR1 and CDR2: LGHNA, YNFKEQ. The CDR3 has 18 amino acids. In DNA form, the CDR3 reads TGTGCCAGCAGCCAACGGGACAGTAGCCAGTTAATGAACACTGAAGCTTTCTTT. Its translation is CASSQRDSSQLMNTEAFF.

This clone was seen a single time. V is TRBV6-5 and J is TRBJ1-5; tentative D call: TRBD1 (6 bases). Trimming removed 7 bases from V and 4 bases from J, with 17 bases in between. This CDR3 spans 15 amino acids. Germline V CDR1 and CDR2: MNHEY, SVGAGI. The CDR3 bases are TGTGCCAGCAAAAGGGTTCGGACAGATAATCAGCCCCAGCATTTT. This translates into CASKRVRTDNQPQHF.

The V call is TRBV29-1, the J call TRBJ2-7; 11 bases fit TRBD2. The CDR3 is 15 residues long. V was clipped by 0 bases and J by 4 bases; unmatched bases: 5. CDR1 and CDR2 (germline): SQVTM, ANQGSEA. CDR3 nucleotides: TGCAGCGTTGAAGACCCGACTAGCGGGACTTACGAGCAGTACTTC. Its translation is CSVEDPTSGTYEQYF.

The V gene is TRBV2, the J gene TRBJ2-2; 7 bases match TRBD2. V was clipped by 5 bases and J by 5 bases; unmatched bases: 5. The CDR3 has 14 residues. The germline gives CDR1 SNHLY, CDR2 FYNNEI. Here the CDR3 DNA reads TGTGCCAGCAGTCCCGGGACTAATACCGGGGAGCTGTTTTTT. Its translation: CASSPGTNTGELFF.

Comments on this clone: One end of the junction varies from germline; a read error may be responsible. The J gene is TRBJ2-2, the V gene TRBV7-7; D is unresolved. CDR3 length equals 16 residues. The germline V gene encodes CDR1 SSHAT and CDR2 FNYEAQ (reference sequence). DNA of the CDR3: TGTGCTAGCAGCTTCGAGGCAGCAGCGAACACCGGGGAGCTGTTTTTT. Its protein is CASSFEAAANTGELFF.

The chain joins TRBV4-2 to TRBJ2-1, with TRBD2 matching 13 bases. The CDR3 consists of 17 residues. Trimming took 1 base from V and 8 from J; bases not matched to a gene: 8. The germline V gene encodes CDR1 LGHNA and CDR2 YNFKEQ. In DNA form, the CDR3 reads TGTGCCAGCAGCCAAGGGACTAGCGGGAGTACTAGGGATGAGCAGTTCTTC. Protein sequence: CASSQGTSGSTRDEQFF.

This rearrangement joins TRBV9 to TRBJ2-7; D gene uncertain. The CDR3 is 16 amino acids. Germline V gene lookup returns CDR1 SGDLS and CDR2 YYNGEE. Trimming left V 0 bases short and J 0 bases short, with 13 bases between. The CDR3 protein is CASSVAGPGISYEQYF. Here the CDR3 DNA reads TGTGCCAGCAGCGTAGCTGGGCCCGGCATCTCCTACGAGCAGTACTTC.

The rearrangement uses TRBV7-9 and TRBJ2-3; the D gene is possibly TRBD2 (6 bases). Between the trimmed V and J ends, which lost 3 bases and 2 bases, there was a span of 15 bases. From germline, CDR1 is SEHNR and CDR2 FQNEAQ (reference sequence). This CDR3 is built from 16 residues. Written as DNA, the CDR3 is TGTGCCAGCAGCTTGAAGAGGGACTTTTACACAGATACGCAGTATTTT. Protein sequence: CASSLKRDFYTDTQYF.

As to this clone: Other DNA sequences of this sample code for an identical CDR3. This chain uses TRBV5-1 with TRBJ2-3, with TRBD2 as a possible D gene (6 bases). Germline V gene lookup returns CDR1 SGHRS and CDR2 YFSETQ. The CDR3 has 15 residues. V lost 0 bases and J lost 1, with 9 bases in between. The CDR3 DNA is TGCGCCAGCAGCTTGGCTGGCGGGGGCACAGATACGCAGTATTTT. Protein product: CASSLAGGGTDTQYF.

This chain joins TRBV5-4 and TRBJ1-3, with no clear D. Per germline, CDR1 SGHNT and CDR2 YYREEE (reference sequence). V was cut by 1 base and J by 0 bases, with 8 bases left in between. The CDR3 has 15 residues. The CDR3 DNA reads TGTGCCAGCAGCTTGAACAGATTCTCTGGAAACACCATATATTTT. Translated, it gives CASSLNRFSGNTIYF.

This chain joins TRBV29-1 and TRBJ2-2; D is unresolved. The CDR3 spans 12 residues. Germline V lookup: CDR1 SQVTM, CDR2 ANQGSEA. V shed 6 bases and J shed 2 bases, with 7 bases lying between them. CDR3 amino acids: CSVAVNTGELFF. Written as DNA, the CDR3 is TGCAGCGTGGCGGTCAACACCGGGGAGCTGTTTTTT.

The gene calls are TRBV5-1 and TRBJ1-5; D gene unclear. Germline CDR1 reads SGHRS; CDR2 reads YFSETQ. V was pared by 0 bases and J by 2 bases, with 3 bases between. This CDR3 is built from 13 residues. The CDR3 coding sequence is TGCGCCAGCAGCTTGGCCGGCAATCAGCCCCAGCATTTT. Its translation: CASSLAGNQPQHF.